This T cell receptor (beta chain) was sequenced in a study of early T cells in non-severe SARS-CoV-2 infection. Overall study: The authors sequenced bulk RNA from unsorted whole blood, leaving chains unpaired.

Findings and caveats of the study: Sequences matched to VDJdb favored anti-spike CD8 responses, while private and CD4 specificities were missed.

Trimming removed 5 bases from V and 1 base from J, with 20 bases in between. The CDR3 is 17 residues long. Germline V gives CDR1 SGHVS, CDR2 FQNEAQ. This clonotype was observed many times. Its antigen remains unidentified. Individual cDNA molecules received unique molecular identifiers. Via MiXCR, TCRdb re-called the 5' RACE reads, giving one row per CDR3 protein. Of around 98,000 distinct CDR3 sequences in the sample, about 11% were seen once. The chain carries TRBV7-8 and TRBJ2-5; D assignment may be TRBD1 or TRBD2 (5 bases each). This clonotype was obtained from an adult who was a healthcare worker with PCR-confirmed SARS-CoV-2 infection or an uninfected control (not recorded which). The specimen was whole blood. The CDR3 is CASSPGASRATQETQYF. The DNA for the CDR3 is TGTGCCAGCAGCCCCGGGGCTAGCAGGGCGACCCAAGAGACCCAGTACTTC.